The 11 T cell receptor beta chains in this list originate from one sample, sequenced in a study of blood T cell repertoires in COVID-19. Libraries were prepared by immunoSEQ multiplex PCR; TCRdb keeps only in-frame clonotypes and omits some of them. The sample holds 200,000 to 250,000 clones, around 90% seen once. The sample was PBMCs or T cells enriched from blood (not recorded which). These TCRs come from a man between 25 and 39 years old who had been exposed to COVID-19.

This sequence joins TRBV15 and TRBJ2-4; D might be TRBD1 (6 bases). This CDR3 region has 16 residues. Per germline, CDR1 LNHNV and CDR2 YYDKDF (reference sequence). Trimming took off 0 bases at V and 0 bases at J, with 9 bases between the two ends. CDR3 DNA: TGTGCCACCAGCAGAGATCAGGGGCTAGCCAAAAACATTCAGTACTTC. Residues: CATSRDQGLAKNIQYF.

V is TRBV4-1 and J is TRBJ1-1; 11 bases are a match to TRBD1. The germline V gene encodes CDR1 MGHRA and CDR2 YSYEKL. V dropped 1 base and J dropped 8; count of bases not matched to a gene: 6. The CDR3 has 15 residues. CDR3 in amino acids: CASSQGLGQGAEAFF. Here the CDR3 DNA reads TGCGCCAGCAGCCAAGGCCTCGGACAGGGGGCCGAAGCTTTCTTT.

This clone has just one count. The genes are TRBV6-5 and TRBJ1-6; D unresolved. The CDR3 extends over 11 amino acids. Germline values: CDR1 MNHEY, CDR2 SVGAGI. V shed 5 bases and J shed 7 bases, with 3 bases lying between them. CDR3: CASSINSPLHF. The CDR3 DNA sequence: TGTGCCAGCAGTATAAATTCACCCCTCCACTTT.

This chain joins TRBV9 and TRBJ2-2; TRBD1 aligns across 9 bases. Germline CDR1 and CDR2: SGDLS and YYNGEE. Trimming took 4 bases from V and 4 from J; bases not matched to a gene: 14. The CDR3 runs 18 residues. This CDR3 is CASSHVGGGTGSTGELFF. Here the CDR3 DNA reads TGTGCCAGCAGCCACGTAGGGGGAGGGACAGGGTCCACCGGGGAGCTGTTTTTT. The full variable domain, completed using reference TRBV9 and TRBJ2-2, is DSGVTQTPKHLITATGQRVTLRCSPRSGDLSVYWYQQSLDQGLQFLIQYYNGEERAKGNILERFSAQQFPDLHSELNLSSLELGDSALYFCASSHVGGGTGSTGELFFGEGSRLTVL.

The rearrangement links TRBV27 to TRBJ2-2; D uncertain. The CDR3 spans 16 residues. The germline gives CDR1 MNHEY, CDR2 SMNVEV (reference sequence). The V end was cut by 0 bases, the J end by 4 bases, with 12 bases between. The DNA of the CDR3 is TGTGCCAGCAGTTTATCCCTCGGGTTACTCACCGGGGAGCTGTTTTTT. Its protein is CASSLSLGLLTGELFF.

This rearrangement joins TRBV7-9 to TRBJ1-1, with D uncertain. Germline lookup yields CDR1 SEHNR and CDR2 FQNEAQ (reference sequence). The CDR3 consists of 15 residues. V lost 3 bases and J 2 bases, leaving 13 bases between the germline ends. For the CDR3, the DNA is TGTGCCAGCAGCTTTCAGACATCTGATAACACTGAAGCTTTCTTT. This gives the protein CASSFQTSDNTEAFF.

A single count supports this clone. The chain recombines TRBV30 with TRBJ2-3; unclear D gene. Trimming left V 5 bases short and J 1 base short, with 7 bases between. CDR1 GTSNPN and CDR2 SVGIG come from the germline V gene (reference sequence). This CDR3 contains 12 residues. This chain's CDR3 is CAWDRGTDTQYF. CDR3 coding DNA: TGTGCCTGGGACCGGGGCACAGATACGCAGTATTTT.

The chain couples TRBV9 to TRBJ2-7; TRBD2 might be the D (5 bases). CDR3 length: 14 residues. Trimming cost V 0 bases and J 5 bases, with 12 bases left between them. Per germline, CDR1 SGDLS and CDR2 YYNGEE. CDR3 amino acids: CASSVGPSYHEQYF. The CDR3 DNA follows: TGTGCCAGCAGCGTAGGACCTAGCTACCACGAGCAGTACTTC.

The chain joins TRBV30 to TRBJ2-7, with a possible D match to TRBD2 (8 bases). V was pared by 4 bases and J by 4 bases, with 23 bases between. CDR3 size: 16 residues. The germline V gene encodes CDR1 GTSNPN and CDR2 SVGIG (reference sequence). The CDR3 region is CAWTGGTEQKLYEQYF. The CDR3 coding sequence is TGTGCCTGGACGGGAGGGACAGAACAGAAACTTTACGAGCAGTACTTC.

The chain employs TRBV7-9 and TRBJ1-5, with a weak D call TRBD1 (6 bases). CDR1 and CDR2 (germline): SEHNR, FQNEAQ (reference sequence). This CDR3 has 14 residues. Trimming cost V 10 bases and J 6 bases, with 19 bases left between them. The CDR3: CATSDRGGGQPQHF. CDR3 coding DNA: TGTGCCACCTCGGATAGGGGGGGAGGTCAGCCCCAGCATTTT.

The chain combines TRBV7-6 with TRBJ1-1, with D hard to call. CDR1 and CDR2 from the germline V gene are SGHVS and FNYEAQ. The ends were cut back, 4 bases at V and 4 bases at J, with 7 bases in the middle. The CDR3 totals 12 residues. The CDR3 nucleotides are TGTGCCAGCAGCTCCGAGGGCACTGAAGCTTTCTTT. Its translation is CASSSEGTEAFF.